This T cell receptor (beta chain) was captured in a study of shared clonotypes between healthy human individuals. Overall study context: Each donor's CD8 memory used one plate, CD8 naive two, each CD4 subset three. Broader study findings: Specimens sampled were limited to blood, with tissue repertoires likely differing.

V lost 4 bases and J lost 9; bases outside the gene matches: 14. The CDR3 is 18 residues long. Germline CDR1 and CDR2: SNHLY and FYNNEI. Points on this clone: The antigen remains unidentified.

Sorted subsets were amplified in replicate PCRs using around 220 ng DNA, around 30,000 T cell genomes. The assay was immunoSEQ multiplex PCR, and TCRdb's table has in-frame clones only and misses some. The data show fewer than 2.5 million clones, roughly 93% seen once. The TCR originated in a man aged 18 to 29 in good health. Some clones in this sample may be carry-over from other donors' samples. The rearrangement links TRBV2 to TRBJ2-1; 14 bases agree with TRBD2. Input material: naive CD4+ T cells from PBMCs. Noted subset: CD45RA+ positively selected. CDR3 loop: CASSVGHPGLAGDGEQFF. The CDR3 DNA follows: TGTGCCAGCAGTGTCGGTCACCCGGGACTAGCGGGAGACGGTGAGCAGTTCTTC.